Listed below are T cell receptor beta chains from one sample, sequenced in a study of shared clonotypes between healthy human individuals. TCRdb's table, derived via immunoSEQ multiplex PCR, lists solely in-frame clones and lacks some. This sample has roughly 2.5 million clones; 90% to 95% occur once, and the top ten carry about 0.13%. The specimen sequenced was naive CD4+ T cells sorted from blood. The receptor source for this set is a man younger than 35 in good health. CDR3s include the opening cysteine and the closing phenylalanine or tryptophan. A D gene is named only where the DNA matches it firmly. Only some rows state a clone size, as once, few, many or a class for expanded clones.

TRBJ2-5	TRBV28	NA	NA	CASSLSTLGVREQYF	TGTGCCAGCAGTTTATCGACTTTAGGCGTAAGGGAGCAGTACTTC
TRBJ2-5	TRBV11-2	once	NA	CASSLGSRSETQYF	TGTGCCAGCAGCTTAGGCTCCAGGTCGGAGACCCAGTACTTC
TRBJ1-1	TRBV7-8	NA	NA	CASSLAGTHTEAFF	TGTGCCAGCAGCTTAGCAGGGACTCACACTGAAGCTTTCTTT
TRBJ2-3	TRBV2	NA	NA	CASSYLEDTQYF	TGTGCCAGCAGCTATCTCGAAGATACGCAGTATTTT
TRBJ2-7	TRBV6-5	NA	TRBD2	CASSYGLAGEGYEQYF	TGTGCCAGCAGTTACGGGCTAGCGGGAGAAGGCTACGAGCAGTACTTC
TRBJ2-1	TRBV9	once	NA	CASSVNYNEQFF	TGTGCCAGCAGCGTAAACTACAATGAGCAGTTCTTC
TRBJ1-4	TRBV4-1	NA	NA	CASSQRPYATNEKLFF	TGCGCCAGCAGCCAGAGACCGTATGCAACTAATGAAAAACTGTTTTTT
TRBJ2-2	TRBV19	NA	NA	CASSIQGNTGELFF	TGTGCCAGTAGTATCCAGGGGAACACCGGGGAGCTGTTTTTT
TRBJ2-2	TRBV6-6	NA	NA	CASNDRSNTGELFF	TGTGCCAGCAACGACAGGTCGAACACCGGGGAGCTGTTTTTT
TRBJ1-4	TRBV6-5	NA	NA	CASSYMGEKLFF	TGTGCCAGCAGTTATATGGGTGAAAAACTGTTTTTT
TRBJ2-2	TRBV4-1	NA	TRBD2	CASSLGLASGELFF	TGCGCCAGCAGCCTTGGACTAGCGTCTGGGGAGCTGTTTTTT
TRBJ2-7	TRBV6-5	NA	NA	CASTIPGAPEGTQYF	TGTGCCAGCACCATCCCCGGGGCCCCCGAAGGGACGCAGTACTTC
TRBJ1-1	TRBV5-1	few	TRBD1	CASSLTGALNTEAFF	TGCGCCAGCTCTTTGACAGGGGCCTTGAACACTGAAGCTTTCTTT
TRBJ2-3	TRBV7-3	NA	TRBD2	CASSPVAGGSTDTQYF	TGTGCCAGCAGCCCCGTAGCGGGGGGCAGCACAGATACGCAGTATTTT
TRBJ2-7	TRBV18	once	NA	CASSGDGYEQYF	TGTGCCAGCTCAGGCGACGGATACGAGCAGTACTTC
TRBJ1-1	TRBV5-1	few	NA	CASSPRTAGNTEAFF	TGCGCCAGCAGCCCGCGGACAGCGGGGAACACTGAAGCTTTCTTT
TRBJ2-5	TRBV9	NA	TRBD2	CASSTGLARETQYF	TGTGCCAGCAGCACCGGACTAGCTCGCGAGACCCAGTACTTC
TRBJ1-1	TRBV6-5	NA	NA	CASSYSGIEAFF	TGTGCCAGCAGTTACTCAGGAATCGAAGCTTTCTTT